A selection of T cell receptor beta chains follows, all from one sample in a study of Graves' ophthalmopathy and Graves' hyperthyroidism. TCRdb reprocessed the multiplex PCR reads via MiXCR and lists one record per CDR3 protein. The table includes 200,000 to 250,000 distinct CDR3 sequences, 20% to 25% detected once. The source material was peripheral blood. These TCRs come from a woman aged 45-59 years with Graves' ophthalmopathy. The CDR3 runs from the conserved cysteine through the conserved F or W.

j_call,v_call,cdr3_aa
TRBJ2-2,TRBV5-1,CASSLNGATGELFF
TRBJ2-5,TRBV15,CATSRDRGQETQYF
TRBJ1-2,TRBV15,CATSRDRGPRGAYTF
TRBJ1-3,TRBV9,CASSVYPSTVSGNTIYF
TRBJ2-7,TRBV6-2/TRBV6-3,CASRSSYEQYF
TRBJ1-2,TRBV5-1,CASSLGQTSYGYTF
TRBJ1-1,TRBV19,CASRRQGARTEAFF
TRBJ2-4,TRBV10-3,CAISEGRGATKNIQYF
TRBJ1-2,TRBV25-1,CASSDDGYGYTF
TRBJ2-2,TRBV24-1,CATSDPTGTNTGELFF
TRBJ1-6,TRBV20-1,CSAREPGRQGKGPLHF
TRBJ1-3,TRBV14,CASSQRRTGGNTIYF
TRBJ1-2,TRBV3-1,CASSQAEGEMGYTF
TRBJ2-5,TRBV10-3,CAISEGSGRAGTQYF
TRBJ1-5,TRBV5-1,CASRLGTGNQPQHF
TRBJ2-7,TRBV19,CASSSKGGISEQYF
TRBJ2-5,TRBV12-3/TRBV12-4,CASSAGTSGSGETQYF
TRBJ1-6,TRBV20-1,CSARVTRGVQNSPLHF
TRBJ2-7,TRBV11-2,CASSLGWDSSYEQYF
TRBJ2-7,TRBV9,CASSVAWDGPYEQYF
TRBJ2-5,TRBV20-1,CSARESGLAGETQYF
TRBJ1-2,TRBV5-1,CASSPAAGRGYTF
TRBJ1-3,TRBV10-1,CASKRERSGNTIYF
TRBJ1-2,TRBV10-2,CASSEEQGFGYGYTF
TRBJ2-5,TRBV28,CASSLPQGETQYF
TRBJ2-5,TRBV6-1,CASSRTSEWETQYF
TRBJ2-4,TRBV30,CAWSYGSGLAKNIQYF
TRBJ2-5,TRBV28,CASSSRLAGVRETQYF
TRBJ2-7,TRBV6-1,CASSEDPPVNEQYF
TRBJ2-5,TRBV10-3,CAISGGETQYF
TRBJ1-1,TRBV10-3,CAIKPGQGFTEAFF
TRBJ1-2,TRBV27,CASSRNDRDGYTF
TRBJ1-1,TRBV10-3,CAIRGQAVLNTEAFF
TRBJ2-5,TRBV10-2,CASSESGRRLLETQYF
TRBJ2-7,TRBV10-2,CASSQGLAGSSYEQYF
TRBJ2-5,TRBV20-1,CSARGGGPLAAGPMETQYF
TRBJ1-1,TRBV12-3/TRBV12-4,CASSPPPRLNTEAFF
TRBJ1-1,TRBV2,CASGARVLRNTEAFF
TRBJ1-2,TRBV28,CASSYNGYTF
TRBJ2-7,TRBV2,CASRVGSYEQYF
TRBJ1-2,TRBV12-3/TRBV12-4,CASSYSGEGGYTF
TRBJ1-1,TRBV20-1,CSARGDLPEAFF
TRBJ2-7,TRBV28,CASRRPSGRVGEQYF
TRBJ2-2,TRBV27,CASRGGAAELRTGELFF
TRBJ2-7,TRBV29-1,CSVIVDRDYEQYF
TRBJ2-5,TRBV27,CASSFRGGHQAQYF
TRBJ1-2,TRBV7-8,CASSLGGGASYGYTF
TRBJ1-1,TRBV19,CASSILGGTEAFF
TRBJ1-3,TRBV6-1,CASTPISLGGNTIYF
TRBJ1-4,TRBV12-3/TRBV12-4,CASSTGRADRGKLFF
TRBJ2-7,TRBV20-1,CSARVDSSDEQYF
TRBJ1-6,TRBV19,CASARSSGSPLHF
TRBJ2-7,TRBV28,CASSPGVYEQYF
TRBJ2-5,TRBV12-5,CASQSGSKETQYF